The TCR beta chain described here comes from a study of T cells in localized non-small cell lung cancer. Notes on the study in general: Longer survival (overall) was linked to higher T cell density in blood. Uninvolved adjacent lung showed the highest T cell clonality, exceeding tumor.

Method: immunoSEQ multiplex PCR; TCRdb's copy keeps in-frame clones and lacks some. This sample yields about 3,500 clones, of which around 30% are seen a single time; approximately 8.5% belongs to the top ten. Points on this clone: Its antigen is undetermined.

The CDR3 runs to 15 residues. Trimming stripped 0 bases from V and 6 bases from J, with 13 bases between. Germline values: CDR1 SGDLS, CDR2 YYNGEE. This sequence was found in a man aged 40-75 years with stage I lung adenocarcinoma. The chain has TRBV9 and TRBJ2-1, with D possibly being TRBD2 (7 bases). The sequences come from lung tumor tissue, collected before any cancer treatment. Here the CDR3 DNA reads TGTGCCAGCAGCGTAGCCGGGGGGCGGCTCAATGAGCAGTTCTTC. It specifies CASSVAGGRLNEQFF. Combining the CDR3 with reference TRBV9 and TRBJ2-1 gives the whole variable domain DSGVTQTPKHLITATGQRVTLRCSPRSGDLSVYWYQQSLDQGLQFLIQYYNGEERAKGNILERFSAQQFPDLHSELNLSSLELGDSALYFCASSVAGGRLNEQFFGPGTRLTVL.